These 29 T cell receptor beta chains were all obtained from the same sample, sequenced in a study of blood T cell repertoires in COVID-19. TCRdb's copy holds only in-frame clones and misses some; the assay was immunoSEQ multiplex PCR. The data show roughly 120,000 clones, with 90% seen just once and roughly 2% held by the top ten. The sample consisted of peripheral blood. These TCRs come from a human donor with active COVID-19. The donor label of this sample is uncertain.

Written as DNA, the CDR3 is TGTGCCAGCAGCTCCAGTATTCCGGGACAACATGGCTACACCTTC. Protein: CASSSSIPGQHGYTF. This sequence joins TRBV7-8 and TRBJ1-2, with a possible D match to TRBD1 (6 bases). Trimming pared 4 bases from V and 6 bases from J, leaving 18 bases between. Germline V gives CDR1 SGHVS, CDR2 FQNEAQ. The CDR3 loop spans 15 amino acids.

This sequence joins TRBV5-1 and TRBJ1-1, with D unclear. The V gene's germline CDR1 is SGHRS and CDR2 YFSETQ. CDR3 length: 14 amino acids. Trimming shortened V by 2 bases and J by 1 base, and 9 bases separated the two germline ends. The CDR3 protein is CASSFAAPNTEAFF. The CDR3 nucleotides read TGCGCCAGCAGCTTTGCCGCGCCGAACACTGAAGCTTTCTTT.

This chain links TRBV6-5 with TRBJ2-3; D perhaps matches TRBD1 (5 bases). V shed 2 bases and J shed 2 bases, with 14 bases lying between them. The CDR3 consists of 16 residues. From germline, CDR1 is MNHEY and CDR2 SVGAGI. CDR3 DNA: TGTGCCAGCAGTTACGTTGGGGCCGCAACCACAGATACGCAGTATTTT. Its translation is CASSYVGAATTDTQYF.

The chain is built from TRBV20-1 and TRBJ1-2, with D possibly matching TRBD1 (5 bases). This CDR3 region has 11 residues. Germline V gene sequence: CDR1 DFQATT, CDR2 SNEGSKA (reference sequence). V shed 0 bases and J shed 7 bases, with 6 bases lying between them. CDR3 bases: TGCAGTGCTAGAGAGGGGCCTGGCTACACCTTC. It translates to CSAREGPGYTF.

On this clone: Other DNA sequences in this specimen translate into the identical CDR3. The rearrangement joins TRBV5-1 to TRBJ1-2; TRBD1 aligns across 7 bases. The CDR3 length is 13 residues. J gave up 5 bases and V 0 bases, and 1 base lay outside the gene matches. In germline, CDR1 is SGHRS, CDR2 YFSETQ. The CDR3 bases are TGCGCCAGCAGCTTGGACAGGGGATATGGCTACACCTTC. Amino acids: CASSLDRGYGYTF.

J is TRBJ2-7 and V is TRBV9; D is perhaps TRBD1 (5 bases). Trimming shortened V by 1 base and J by 7 bases, and 12 bases separated the two germline ends. This CDR3 contains 13 residues. Germline CDR1 reads SGDLS; CDR2 reads YYNGEE. The CDR3 spells CASSVLPDREQYF. CDR3 bases: TGTGCCAGCAGCGTACTTCCCGACAGAGAGCAGTACTTC.

Only one count was recorded for this clone. CDR3 sequence reads: CASSQDPGTGDYNEQFF. The CDR3 coding sequence is TGCGCCAGCAGCCAAGATCCCGGAACAGGAGACTACAATGAGCAGTTCTTC. This sequence joins TRBV4-3 and TRBJ2-1; tentative D call: TRBD1 (5 bases). The V end was cut by 0 bases, the J end by 3 bases, with 15 bases between. The CDR3 sequence is 17 residues long. CDR1 and CDR2 (germline): LGHNA, YSLEER.

This sequence joins TRBV2 and TRBJ2-2; no reliable D call. This CDR3 spans 13 amino acids. V dropped 3 bases and J dropped 8 bases, with 10 bases sitting between them. Germline loops: CDR1 SNHLY, CDR2 FYNNEI. The CDR3, as DNA: TGTGCCAGCAGTGAGCGAGGCGCTGGGGAGCTGTTTTTT. Translation: CASSERGAGELFF. Complete variable domain (other parts from reference TRBV2 and TRBJ2-2): EPEVTQTPSHQVTQMGQEVILRCVPISNHLYFYWYRQILGQKVEFLVSFYNNEISEKSEIFDDQFSVERPDGSNFTLKIRSTKLEDSAMYFCASSERGAGELFFGEGSRLTVL.

This sequence joins TRBV7-2 and TRBJ1-6; unclear D gene. The V end lost 1 base, the J end lost 0 bases, and 13 bases lay between the germline ends. CDR3 length equals 18 residues. From germline, CDR1 is SGHTA and CDR2 FQGNSA. CDR3 region: CASSLGRLGSSYNSPLHF. CDR3 coding DNA: TGTGCCAGCAGCTTAGGTCGTTTGGGGAGCTCCTATAATTCACCCCTCCACTTT.

In DNA form, the CDR3 reads TGTGCCAGCCTACCGCAGGGTGCGGCCGGGGAGCTGTTTTTT. It translates to CASLPQGAAGELFF. This rearrangement joins TRBV2 to TRBJ2-2; tentative D call: TRBD1 (5 bases). This CDR3 contains 14 residues. Looked up from germline, CDR1 is SNHLY and CDR2 is FYNNEI. Trimming removed 8 bases at V and 6 bases at J, with 16 bases between.

The V call is TRBV5-1, the J call TRBJ1-1; D uncertain. CDR3 size: 13 residues. Deletions cut 2 bases from V and 1 base from J, with 6 bases between. CDR1 is SGHRS and CDR2 is YFSETQ in the germline V gene. CDR3 sequence: CASSFEKNTEAFF. CDR3 in DNA: TGCGCCAGCAGCTTCGAGAAGAACACTGAAGCTTTCTTT.

The chain links TRBV3-1 (or the pseudogene TRBV3-2) to TRBJ2-1; D is undetermined. The CDR3 length is 12 residues. V lost 0 bases, J lost 6 bases, and 3 bases lay in between. The germline gives CDR1 LGHDT, CDR2 YNNKEL (reference sequence). The CDR3 reads CASSQDRNEQFF. The CDR3 bases are TGTGCCAGCAGCCAAGATCGCAATGAGCAGTTCTTC.

V usage is TRBV6-1 and J usage is TRBJ2-3; 9 nucleotides match TRBD1. V shed 3 bases and J 4 bases; nucleotides not matched to a gene: 17. Per the germline V gene, CDR1 is MNHNS and CDR2 is SASEGT. The CDR3 is 19 amino acids. This chain's CDR3 is CASSETGTGWFVGADTQYF. The CDR3 DNA sequence: TGTGCCAGCAGTGAGACCGGGACAGGGTGGTTTGTGGGCGCAGATACGCAGTATTTT.

The chain employs TRBV7-2 and TRBJ2-4; D may be TRBD1 (5 bases). Germline CDR1 reads SGHTA; CDR2 reads FQGNSA. This CDR3 contains 14 residues. Deletions cut 5 bases from V and 5 bases from J, with 13 bases between. CDR3: CASSETWGENIQYF. The CDR3 coding sequence is TGTGCCAGCAGCGAGACGTGGGGCGAAAACATTCAGTACTTC.

V usage is TRBV5-4 and J usage is TRBJ2-7; 8 nucleotides align to TRBD1. From germline, CDR1 is SGHNT and CDR2 YYREEE (reference sequence). CDR3 length: 14 residues. V lost 4 bases to trimming and J lost 2 bases; unmatched junction nucleotides: 5. Here the CDR3 DNA reads TGTGCCAGCAGCCCGACAGGGGAGGCCTACGAGCAGTACTTC. This encodes CASSPTGEAYEQYF.

This sequence joins TRBV19 and TRBJ2-1; 9 positions agree with TRBD1. Germline trimming cut 4 bases from V and 8 bases from J; bases unmatched to any gene: 6. Germline assignment: CDR1 LNHDA and CDR2 SQIVND (reference sequence). This CDR3 has 14 amino acids. The CDR3 sequence is CASSKRQGVDEQFF. In nucleotides, the CDR3 is TGTGCCAGTAGTAAGCGACAGGGGGTAGATGAGCAGTTCTTC.

The chain is built from TRBV27 and TRBJ2-3; D is possibly TRBD1 (7 bases). The V end lost 6 bases, the J end lost 4 bases, and 14 bases lay between the germline ends. Germline CDR1 is MNHEY and CDR2 is SMNVEV (reference sequence). This CDR3 region has 14 residues. The CDR3 bases are TGTGCCAGCAGATACAGGGGAGGATCAGATACGCAGTATTTT. The encoded protein is CASRYRGGSDTQYF.

There are a few counts of this clone. The chain carries TRBV2 and TRBJ1-2; D unresolved. The CDR3 spans 14 residues. Trimming left V 4 bases short and J 2 bases short, with 11 bases between. The germline V gene has CDR1 SNHLY and CDR2 FYNNEI. The CDR3 here is CASSVLNSNYGYTF. The CDR3 nucleotides are TGTGCCAGCAGTGTTTTAAACTCAAACTATGGCTACACCTTC. The whole variable domain, filled in from reference TRBV2 and TRBJ1-2, reads EPEVTQTPSHQVTQMGQEVILRCVPISNHLYFYWYRQILGQKVEFLVSFYNNEISEKSEIFDDQFSVERPDGSNFTLKIRSTKLEDSAMYFCASSVLNSNYGYTFGSGTRLTVV.

The V call is TRBV10-3, the J call TRBJ1-2; 8 positions match TRBD1. Per germline, CDR1 ENHRY and CDR2 SYGVKD. J gave up 5 bases and V 5 bases, and 16 bases lay outside the gene matches. This CDR3 is built from 17 residues. In DNA, the CDR3 is TGTGCCATCAGTTCACCGGGACAGGTCCAGGAAGCGTATGGCTACACCTTC. Amino acids: CAISSPGQVQEAYGYTF.

The V gene is TRBV15, the J gene TRBJ2-4; D unclear. V was pared by 1 base and J by 0 bases, with 7 bases between. Germline CDR1 reads LNHNV; CDR2 reads YYDKDF (reference sequence). This CDR3 comprises 15 residues. This CDR3 is CATSRVSLAKNIQYF. The CDR3 nucleotides read TGTGCCACCAGCAGAGTATCCTTAGCCAAAAACATTCAGTACTTC.

V is TRBV7-2 and J is TRBJ2-5; D call uncertain. Trimming pared 3 bases from V and 1 base from J, leaving 6 bases between. Germline-derived CDR1 and CDR2 are SGHTA and FQGNSA. CDR3 length: 13 amino acids. CDR3 amino acids: CASSLRFQETQYF. The CDR3 nucleotides read TGTGCCAGCAGCTTGCGGTTCCAAGAGACCCAGTACTTC. The full variable domain, its missing parts supplied by reference TRBV7-2 and TRBJ2-5, is GAGVSQSPSNKVTEKGKDVELRCDPISGHTALYWYRQSLGQGLEFLIYFQGNSAPDKSGLPSDRFSAERTGGSVSTLTIQRTQQEDSAVYLCASSLRFQETQYFGPGTRLLVL.

The V gene is TRBV9, the J gene TRBJ1-3; 7 positions agree with TRBD1. In germline, CDR1 is SGDLS, CDR2 YYNGEE. V shed 0 bases, J shed 4 bases, and the junction held 4 bases outside the gene matches. This CDR3 contains 15 residues. The CDR3 DNA is TGTGCCAGCAGCGTAGAGGGGGCCTCCGGAAACACCATATATTTT. Protein: CASSVEGASGNTIYF. The full variable domain, its missing parts supplied by reference TRBV9 and TRBJ1-3, is DSGVTQTPKHLITATGQRVTLRCSPRSGDLSVYWYQQSLDQGLQFLIQYYNGEERAKGNILERFSAQQFPDLHSELNLSSLELGDSALYFCASSVEGASGNTIYFGEGSWLTVV.

The J gene is TRBJ2-4, the V gene TRBV6-2 or TRBV6-3; 10 bases are a match to TRBD2. CDR1 MNHEY and CDR2 SVGEGT come from the germline V gene. With V trimmed by 5 bases and J by 3 bases, 13 bases remained unmatched. This CDR3 contains 18 residues. In nucleotides, the CDR3 is TGTGCCAGCAGTCCGCCCCCTAGCGGGGGTCGCGGCAAAAACATTCAGTACTTC. Translated: CASSPPPSGGRGKNIQYF.

The chain employs TRBV2 and TRBJ1-4; 8 bases agree with TRBD1. Germline V gene data show CDR1 as SNHLY and CDR2 as FYNNEI. This CDR3 comprises 19 residues. Trimming at V came to 7 bases and at J to 8 bases, leaving 24 bases not matched to a gene. CDR3 loop: CASMLAGGRDGVLVEKLFF. For the CDR3, the DNA is TGTGCCAGCATGTTGGCAGGGGGCAGGGACGGGGTCTTGGTGGAAAAACTGTTTTTT.

This sequence joins TRBV6-5 and TRBJ1-6; perhaps TRBD1 as D (6 bases). V was cut by 6 bases and J by 4 bases, with 10 bases left in between. Germline loops: CDR1 MNHEY, CDR2 SVGAGI. This CDR3 spans 14 amino acids. As DNA, the CDR3 is TGTGCCAGCAGCTGGACAGATTATAATTCACCCCTCCACTTT. Protein: CASSWTDYNSPLHF.

The chain is built from TRBV24-1 and TRBJ2-2; no firm D call. The CDR3 has 13 residues. CDR1 is KGHDR, CDR2 SFDVKD, per germline. V lost 2 bases, J lost 6 bases, and 6 bases lay in between. This chain's CDR3 is CATSDWLPGELFF. DNA for the CDR3: TGTGCCACCAGTGATTGGCTCCCCGGGGAGCTGTTTTTT.

The genes are TRBV4-1 and TRBJ1-2, with 8 bases matching TRBD1. Looked up from germline, CDR1 is MGHRA and CDR2 is YSYEKL. V lost 2 bases and J lost 4; bases outside the gene matches: 6. This CDR3 is 15 amino acids long. CDR3 coding DNA: TGCGCCAGCAGCCAACCGAGGACAGGGCGCTATGGCTACACCTTC. It is translated as CASSQPRTGRYGYTF.

The gene calls are TRBV9 and TRBJ1-1; D gene ambiguous. V lost 3 bases and J lost 3, with 15 bases in between. CDR1 is SGDLS, CDR2 YYNGEE, per germline. The CDR3 runs 15 residues. CDR3 in DNA: TGTGCCAGCAGCGCTTCTGGAGGTTACTACACTGAAGCTTTCTTT. It is translated as CASSASGGYYTEAFF.

This chain joins TRBV7-2 and TRBJ2-1; TRBD1 matches 10 bases. The germline CDR1 and CDR2 sequences are SGHTA and FQGNSA. The CDR3 is 17 amino acids. V trimming: 3 bases; J trimming: 4 bases; junction bases outside the gene matches: 9. CDR3 region: CASSFEPGTGVYNEQFF. The CDR3 DNA sequence: TGTGCCAGCAGCTTCGAACCCGGGACAGGGGTTTACAATGAGCAGTTCTTC.